Listed here are 2 T cell receptor beta chains from one sample, sequenced in a study of cytomegalovirus exposure and HLA in healthy donors. The PCR was carried out with 60 Vbeta primers and 13 Jbeta primers. The data were produced by immunoSEQ multiplex PCR, yet TCRdb's version contains in-frame clones alone and is incomplete. Among roughly 120,000 clones listed, 60% to 85% were seen once. The material sequenced was PBMCs. These receptors originate from a woman in her 40s in good health and CMV-seropositive.

The chain carries TRBV29-1 and TRBJ1-1; 7 bases line up with TRBD1. CDR3 length: 15 residues. The germline V gene encodes CDR1 SQVTM and CDR2 ANQGSEA. Trimming took 4 bases from V and 1 from J; bases not matched to a gene: 9. Written as DNA, the CDR3 is TGCAGCGTTGTAGACACAGGGGAAGGGAACACTGAAGCTTTCTTT. This gives the protein CSVVDTGEGNTEAFF.

The chain recombines TRBV15 with TRBJ2-6; D remains ambiguous. Deletions cut 0 bases from V and 2 bases from J, with 5 bases between. Per the germline V gene, CDR1 is LNHNV and CDR2 is YYDKDF (reference sequence). The CDR3 is 15 residues long. This CDR3 is CATSRDRTGANVLTF. The CDR3 DNA sequence: TGTGCCACCAGCAGAGACAGAACTGGGGCCAACGTCCTGACTTTC.